What follows are 10 T cell receptor beta chains derived from one specimen sequenced in a study of blood T cell repertoires in COVID-19. Libraries were prepared by immunoSEQ multiplex PCR; TCRdb keeps only in-frame clonotypes and omits some of them. The top ten clones hold roughly 6% of a sample with approximately 170,000 clones, approximately 80% of them seen once. What was sequenced was PBMCs or T cells enriched from blood (not recorded which). The origin of the receptors is a man aged 35 to 55 who had recovered from COVID-19.

The chain couples TRBV5-4 to TRBJ2-5; maybe TRBD2 (6 bases). The ends were cut back, 3 bases at V and 1 base at J, with 19 bases in the middle. CDR3 length equals 17 residues. Germline CDR1 reads SGHNT; CDR2 reads YYREEE (reference sequence). The CDR3: CASSSLMGVGGQETQYF. CDR3 DNA sequence: TGTGCCAGCAGCTCCCTGATGGGGGTCGGGGGCCAAGAGACCCAGTACTTC.

The chain employs TRBV6-5 and TRBJ1-2; 9 positions match TRBD1. V shed 10 bases, J shed 8 bases, and the junction held 14 bases outside the gene matches. CDR1 and CDR2 from the germline V gene are MNHEY and SVGAGI. The CDR3 is 14 residues long. Here the CDR3 reads CATTWGQGGRGYTF. The CDR3, as DNA: TGTGCCACTACCTGGGGACAGGGCGGTCGGGGCTACACCTTC.

This clone was detected only a few times. The chain links TRBV2 to TRBJ2-5; possibly TRBD2 for D (7 bases). Trimming pared 8 bases from V and 7 bases from J, leaving 20 bases between. The CDR3 is 14 amino acids. CDR1 is SNHLY and CDR2 is FYNNEI in the germline V gene. CDR3 protein: CASGLLGGDGTQYF. In DNA form, the CDR3 reads TGTGCCAGCGGCCTACTAGGGGGGGATGGGACCCAGTACTTC. The entire variable domain, with the rest obtained from reference TRBV2 and TRBJ2-5, is as follows: EPEVTQTPSHQVTQMGQEVILRCVPISNHLYFYWYRQILGQKVEFLVSFYNNEISEKSEIFDDQFSVERPDGSNFTLKIRSTKLEDSAMYFCASGLLGGDGTQYFGPGTRLLVL.

This chain joins TRBV24-1 and TRBJ1-6; 7 nucleotides align to TRBD1. Germline V CDR1 and CDR2: KGHDR, SFDVKD. The CDR3 is 20 amino acids. V gave up 2 bases and J gave up 5 bases; unmatched junction bases: 17. The CDR3 nucleotides read TGTGCCACCAGTGATTCAGGTCCCCCCCCCTACAGGGGAGATAATTCACCCCTCCACTTT. Translated, it gives CATSDSGPPPYRGDNSPLHF.

This clone was seen a few times. The rearrangement uses TRBV7-6 and TRBJ2-1, with 9 bases matching TRBD2. Trimming removed 1 base from V and 10 bases from J; junction bases left unmatched: 11. This CDR3 has 16 residues. Germline-derived CDR1 and CDR2 are SGHVS and FNYEAQ. The CDR3 reads CASSLDLSGGSQEQFF. The CDR3 DNA is TGTGCCAGCAGCTTAGACCTTAGCGGGGGCTCTCAGGAGCAGTTCTTC.

The rearrangement links TRBV7-3 to TRBJ2-2; D unresolved. This CDR3 contains 17 residues. V gave up 2 bases and J gave up 4 bases, with 17 bases separating them. Germline V gene sequence: CDR1 SGHTA, CDR2 FQGTGA. CDR3 DNA: TGTGCCAGCAGCTTAGAGCCGTTGGGTTCGGGCACCGGGGAGCTGTTTTTT. It codes for CASSLEPLGSGTGELFF.

The J gene is TRBJ2-2, the V gene TRBV24-1; 8 bases are shared with TRBD1. The CDR3 is 16 amino acids. Trimming cost V 9 bases and J 6 bases; bases outside gene matches: 14. Germline CDR1 KGHDR, CDR2 SFDVKD. CDR3 sequence: CATDPGQDGLAGELFF. The CDR3 DNA is TGTGCCACCGACCCGGGACAGGATGGTTTGGCCGGGGAGCTGTTTTTT.

The rearrangement links TRBV4-1 to TRBJ2-7; the D gene is possibly TRBD1 (5 bases). This CDR3 is 14 amino acids long. Looked up from germline, CDR1 is MGHRA and CDR2 is YSYEKL. Trimming cost V 3 bases and J 2 bases, with 11 bases left between them. CDR3 bases: TGCGCCAGCAGCCAGAGAATAGGGGCCTACGAGCAGTACGTC. As protein: CASSQRIGAYEQYV.

V and J are TRBV3-1 (or the pseudogene TRBV3-2) and TRBJ2-1; D possibly corresponds to TRBD2 (6 bases). The CDR3 runs to 18 residues. Trimming cost V 1 base and J 7 bases, with 23 bases left between them. The germline V gene encodes CDR1 LGHDT and CDR2 YNNKEL (reference sequence). CDR3 in amino acids: CASSQGLPGTGYGNEQFF. The DNA of the CDR3 is TGTGCCAGCAGCCAAGGGTTACCCGGGACTGGATATGGAAATGAGCAGTTCTTC.

The chain combines TRBV9 with TRBJ1-2, with 9 bases matching TRBD1. The V gene end was trimmed by 2 bases and the J gene end by 4 bases; junction bases not matched to a gene: 3. CDR1 and CDR2 from the germline V gene are SGDLS and YYNGEE. The CDR3 sequence is 14 residues long. The CDR3 sequence: CASSVGQGPYGYTF. The CDR3 region has the DNA TGTGCCAGCAGCGTGGGACAGGGTCCCTATGGCTACACCTTC.